This TCR beta chain originates from a study of spatial heterogeneity in lung cancer. Study-level information: Strongly correlated with TCR transcript counts in tumor regions was a T cell module score, which was a transcriptional module score calculated from matched bulk RNA-seq. Overall study findings and caveats: How many expanded intratumoral alpha and beta TCRs were present tracked the tumor mutation count, which was a count of nonsynonymous mutations.

TCRdb passed the 5' RACE reads through MiXCR, listing each CDR3 protein once. The table shows more than 3,500 distinct CDR3 sequences, with over 4.5% occurring only once. By share, this clonotype ranks as medium-sized. The antigen remains undetermined. This CDR3 is built from 22 residues. Trimming at V came to 3 bases and at J to 9 bases, leaving 30 bases not matched to a gene. The V gene's germline CDR1 is MNHEY and CDR2 SVGEGT. The time point: sample taken at primary tumor resection. The chain is built from TRBV6-2 or TRBV6-3 and TRBJ2-2, with 8 bases identical to TRBD2. This sample comprised lung tumor tissue, obtained at surgery. The sequence came from a female donor with early-stage non-small cell lung cancer. CDR3 region: CASSYYTIPSYTGTRNLRELFF. CDR3 DNA: TGTGCCAGCAGTTATTACACTATCCCGTCTTATACCGGGACTAGGAACTTGAGGGAGCTGTTTTTT.